This paragraph covers one TCR beta chain sequence. Other nucleotide sequences in the sample specify the same CDR3. This specimen comes from a study of blood T cell repertoires in COVID-19. Overall study context: The study drew acute and convalescent COVID-19 samples from the United States, Italy and Spain. PBMCs, B-cell-depleted T cells, or T cells provided the cDNA or gDNA that made up the material.

Per the study methods: How many nucleated cells were present was estimated from reference gene primer amplification. Data came from immunoSEQ multiplex PCR; TCRdb stores just in-frame clones and leaves some out. The V and J calls and clone size were taken over from that table, and D and trimming were inferred from the DNA. Among some 500,000 clones listed, around nine tenths were seen once. The germline V and J ends were trimmed by 1 base and 7 bases, with 11 bases remaining between them. Looked up from germline, CDR1 is GTSNPN and CDR2 is SVGIG (reference sequence). The CDR3 sequence is 13 residues long. It was during active infection that Seattle patients were enrolled and then longitudinally followed.

The rearrangement joins TRBV30 to TRBJ1-5, with D maybe TRBD1 (5 bases). The specimen sequenced was peripheral blood. The source is a woman in her 50s with COVID-19, enrolled during active disease. CDR3 sequence (DNA): TGTGCCTGGAGTGGCCAGGGTGGCCAGCCCCAGCATTTT. This translates into CAWSGQGGQPQHF. Supplemented by reference TRBV30 and TRBJ1-5, the full variable domain reads SQTIHQWPATLVQPVGSPLSLECTVEGTSNPNLYWYRQAAGRGLQLLFYSVGIGQISSEVPQNLSASRPQDRQFILSSKKLLLSDSGFYLCAWSGQGGQPQHFGDGTRLSIL.